This T cell receptor beta chain was captured in a study of blood T cell repertoires in COVID-19. Between the trimmed V and J ends, which lost 3 bases and 7 bases, there was a span of 15 bases. CDR3 length equals 14 residues. Germline CDR1 is KGHSH and CDR2 is LQKENI. TCRdb's table, derived via immunoSEQ multiplex PCR, lists solely in-frame clones and lacks some. Of about 200,000 clones listed, just under 85% are singletons. Sequencing was done on a sample of peripheral blood. The chain has TRBV18 and TRBJ1-2; a weak D match, TRBD1 (6 bases). The receptor was isolated from a man in his sixties with COVID-19, enrolled during active disease. CDR3 loop: CASSPRTAALGYTF. CDR3 coding DNA: TGTGCCAGCTCACCGCGGACAGCAGCTCTTGGCTACACCTTC.